This T cell receptor beta chain comes out of a study of monozygotic twins with inflammatory bowel disease. The CDR3 loop spans 14 amino acids. Germline V gene lookup returns CDR1 MNHNS and CDR2 SASEGT. Using the 5' RACE reads, TCRdb records one entry per CDR3 protein without DNA. The sample data list some 400,000 distinct CDR3 sequences. Whole-study results and caveats: Among IBD patients, fewer clonotypes were shared with others than among healthy twins, especially with disease activity.

As for this clonotype: The antigen is unknown.

The source material was blood. V usage is TRBV6-1 and J usage is TRBJ1-5; TCRdb selects TRBD1, and the lack of DNA leaves this call unchecked. This sequence was found in a human donor with ulcerative colitis or Crohn's disease, or a healthy co-twin of an affected twin (not recorded which). The CDR3 loop reads CASSDHRGTQPQHF.